This T cell receptor (beta chain) was found in a study of T cells in Graves' hyperthyroidism and ophthalmopathy. Points on this clonotype: One end of the junction varies from germline; a read error may be responsible.

Amplification targeted TCR beta CDR3 regions from RNA transcripts. RT-PCR in the first round (using the HTBI primer set) targeted the TCR CDR3. TCRdb re-called the multiplex PCR reads through MiXCR, storing one row per CDR3 protein. The sample carries 750,000 to 900,000 distinct CDR3 sequences, roughly 37% recorded once. CDR3 length: 16 amino acids. Germline V gene sequence: CDR1 MGHDK, CDR2 SYGVNS. The V and J genes are TRBV25-1 and TRBJ1-4; TRBD1 aligns across 7 bases. The clonotype was recovered from a young man with Graves' hyperthyroidism. The sample taken for sequencing was blood. CDR3 amino acids: CAGSECPRGIGEKLFF. The CDR3 bases are TGTGCCGGCAGTGAATGCCCCAGGGGGATTGGGGAAAAACTGTTTTTT.